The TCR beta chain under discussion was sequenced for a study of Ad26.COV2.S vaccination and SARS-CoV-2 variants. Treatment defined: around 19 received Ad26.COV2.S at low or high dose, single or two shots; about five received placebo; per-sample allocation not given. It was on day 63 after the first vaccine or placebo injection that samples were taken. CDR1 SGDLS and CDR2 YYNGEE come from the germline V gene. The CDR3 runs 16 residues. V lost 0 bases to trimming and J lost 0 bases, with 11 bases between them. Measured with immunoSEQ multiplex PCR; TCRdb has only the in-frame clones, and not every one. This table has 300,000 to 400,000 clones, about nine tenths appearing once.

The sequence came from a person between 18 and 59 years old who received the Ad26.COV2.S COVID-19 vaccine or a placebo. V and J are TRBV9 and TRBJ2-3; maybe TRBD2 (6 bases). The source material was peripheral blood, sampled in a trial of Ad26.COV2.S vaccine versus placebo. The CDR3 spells CASSVGLASSTDTQYF. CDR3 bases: TGTGCCAGCAGCGTAGGTCTAGCGAGTAGCACAGATACGCAGTATTTT.